The 10 T cell receptor beta chains listed next were all sequenced from one sample in a study of shared clonotypes between healthy human individuals. Here immunoSEQ multiplex PCR was the method, and the copy in TCRdb shows in-frame clones only, minus some. The table records approximately 2.3 million clones, 85% to 95% of them present only once. Sequencing input: naive CD4+ T cells from PBMCs. Indicated subset: CD45RA+ positively selected. These TCRs come from a man between 18 and 29 years old in good health. Some clones in this sample may be carry-over from other donors' samples.

The chain carries TRBV7-2 and TRBJ1-1, with a possible D match to TRBD1 (5 bases). Germline V gives CDR1 SGHTA, CDR2 FQGNSA. With 2 bases removed from V and 5 bases from J, the gap between germline ends came to 9 bases. The CDR3 spans 13 residues. Written as DNA, the CDR3 is TGTGCCAGCAGCTTATCCCGACAGACTGAAGCTTTCTTT. This gives the protein CASSLSRQTEAFF.

The CDR3 loop is CASSPPTAGSRGEQYF. The DNA for the CDR3 is TGTGCCAGCTCACCACCTACAGCGGGGTCCCGGGGGGAGCAGTACTTC. The chain links TRBV18 to TRBJ2-7; 7 bases are a match to TRBD2. The CDR3 runs 16 residues. From germline, CDR1 is KGHSH and CDR2 LQKENI. V lost 0 bases, J lost 7 bases, and 12 bases stayed unmatched.

The chain is built from TRBV12-1 and TRBJ1-2. TRBV12-1 is designated a pseudogene. The CDR3 contains 19 residues. The CDR3 loop is CASSSPEASDRVGAFRYTF. CDR3 DNA: TGTGCCAGCAGCTCGCCGGAGGCCAGTGACAGAGTTGGGGCCTTTCGCTACACCTTC.

This clone was observed a handful of times. Other DNA sequences of this sample code for an identical CDR3. CDR3 DNA: TGTGCCAGCAGTGGGGAGGCTTACGAGCAGTACTTC. It codes for CASSGEAYEQYF. The chain uses TRBV2 and TRBJ2-7, with a tentative D call TRBD2 (6 bases). Trimming cost V 4 bases and J 4 bases, with 8 bases left between them. Germline V CDR1 and CDR2: SNHLY, FYNNEI. The CDR3 has 12 residues.

V gene TRBV5-1 combines with J gene TRBJ2-7, with D perhaps TRBD1 (6 bases). The CDR3 has 15 residues. V was clipped by 0 bases and J by 4 bases, with 14 bases between them. The V gene's germline CDR1 is SGHRS and CDR2 YFSETQ. The CDR3: CASSLAAGVRYEQYF. In nucleotides, the CDR3 is TGCGCCAGCAGCTTGGCGGCAGGGGTCCGATACGAGCAGTACTTC.

Details on this clone: This CDR3 is also generated by other DNA sequences in the sample. The rearrangement links TRBV6-5 to TRBJ2-5; a weak D match, TRBD2 (6 bases). Between the trimmed V and J ends, which lost 0 bases and 4 bases, there was a span of 6 bases. Germline loops: CDR1 MNHEY, CDR2 SVGAGI. The CDR3 is 13 residues long. The CDR3 coding sequence is TGTGCCAGCAGTTACTCGGGGGGAGAGACCCAGTACTTC. Its translation is CASSYSGGETQYF.

The chain recombines TRBV15 with TRBJ2-1; TRBD2 matches at 7 bases. CDR3 length equals 13 residues. Germline V gene data show CDR1 as LNHNV and CDR2 as YYDKDF (reference sequence). V lost 5 bases to trimming and J lost 4 bases; unmatched junction nucleotides: 2. CDR3 residues: CATSRAGYNEQFF. CDR3 nucleotide sequence: TGTGCCACCAGCCGAGCGGGGTACAATGAGCAGTTCTTC.

This clone appeared a single time. The J gene is TRBJ2-1, the V gene TRBV5-1; D ambiguous. V lost 4 bases, J lost 0 bases, and 8 bases lay in between. Germline assignment: CDR1 SGHRS and CDR2 YFSETQ. This CDR3 has 14 amino acids. DNA for the CDR3: TGCGCCAGCAGCCCGAGTAGCTCCTACAATGAGCAGTTCTTC. Its protein is CASSPSSSYNEQFF.

This rearrangement joins TRBV7-2 to TRBJ2-7; maybe TRBD1 (6 bases). Germline-derived CDR1 and CDR2 are SGHTA and FQGNSA. V shed 1 base and J shed 5 bases, with 18 bases lying between them. The length of the CDR3 is 16 residues. In DNA form, the CDR3 reads TGTGCCAGCAGCTTAGGCTGGGGCAGGGGACGGGACGAGCAGTACTTC. Translated: CASSLGWGRGRDEQYF.

CDR3 loop: CAISDSSSGSGTYNEQFF. CDR3 in DNA: TGTGCCATCAGTGATTCCTCTTCGGGTAGCGGGACCTACAATGAGCAGTTCTTC. The rearrangement joins TRBV10-3 to TRBJ2-1; TRBD2 agrees at 8 bases. J gave up 2 bases and V 3 bases, and 12 bases lay outside the gene matches. The CDR3 totals 18 residues. Germline V gene sequence: CDR1 ENHRY, CDR2 SYGVKD.